The source of this T cell receptor beta chain is a study of cytomegalovirus exposure and HLA in healthy donors. Primers for the PCR totalled 60 Vbeta and 13 Jbeta. Libraries were prepared by immunoSEQ multiplex PCR; TCRdb keeps only in-frame clonotypes and omits some of them. The data hold about 200,000 clones, with about 81% observed a single time. The origin of this receptor is a woman aged 45-65 years in good health and CMV-seropositive. Material for sequencing was PBMCs.

In DNA form, the CDR3 reads TGTGCCAGCGGCATAGGGGACAAGACCTACAATGAGCAGTTCTTC. Protein product: CASGIGDKTYNEQFF. This sequence joins TRBV28 and TRBJ2-1; tentative D call: TRBD1 (6 bases). CDR1 MDHEN and CDR2 SYDVKM come from the germline V gene. V was trimmed by 8 bases and J by 2 bases, leaving 16 bases between them. The length of the CDR3 is 15 residues.